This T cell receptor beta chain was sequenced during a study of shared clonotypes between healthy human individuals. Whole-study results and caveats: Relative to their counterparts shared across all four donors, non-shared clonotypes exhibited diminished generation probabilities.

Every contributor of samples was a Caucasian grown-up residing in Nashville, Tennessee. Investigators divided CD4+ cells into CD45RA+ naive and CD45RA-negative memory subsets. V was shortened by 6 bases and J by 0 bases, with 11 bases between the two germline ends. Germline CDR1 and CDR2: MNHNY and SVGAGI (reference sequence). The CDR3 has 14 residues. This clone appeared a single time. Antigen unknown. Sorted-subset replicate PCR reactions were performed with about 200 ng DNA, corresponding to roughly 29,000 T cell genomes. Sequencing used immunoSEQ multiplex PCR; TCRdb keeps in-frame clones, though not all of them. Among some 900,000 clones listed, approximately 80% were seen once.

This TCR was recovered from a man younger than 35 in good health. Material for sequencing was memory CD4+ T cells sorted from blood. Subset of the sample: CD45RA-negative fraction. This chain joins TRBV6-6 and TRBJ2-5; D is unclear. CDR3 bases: TGTGCCAGCAGAGTCGGGCGGAACCAAGAGACCCAGTACTTC. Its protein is CASRVGRNQETQYF.